Listed here is a single T cell receptor (beta chain). Germline V CDR1 and CDR2: SEHNR, FQNEAQ (reference sequence). Trimming took off 1 base at V and 0 bases at J, with 13 bases between the two ends. The length of the CDR3 is 17 residues. This sample is drawn from a study of OX40 agonist ivuxolimab in advanced cancers. Produced via immunoSEQ multiplex PCR; TCRdb's table is partial and in-frame only. The data show around 80,000 clones, roughly 84% seen once. The TCR originated in an adult with an advanced solid tumor such as melanoma, head and neck, liver or kidney cancer. The material sequenced was CD4+ or CD8+ T cells sorted from blood, taken in a trial of the OX40 agonist ivuxolimab. This chain connects TRBV7-9 to TRBJ2-4, with D perhaps TRBD2 (5 bases). CDR3 residues: CASSLESGTLAKNIQYF. The CDR3 nucleotides read TGTGCCAGCAGCTTAGAGTCGGGAACCCTAGCCAAAAACATTCAGTACTTC. The full variable domain, with the rest looked up from reference TRBV7-9 and TRBJ2-4, is DTGVSQNPRHKITKRGQNVTFRCDPISEHNRLYWYRQTLGQGPEFLTYFQNEAQLEKSRLLSDRFSAERPKGSFSTLEIQRTEQGDSAMYLCASSLESGTLAKNIQYFGAGTRLSVL.